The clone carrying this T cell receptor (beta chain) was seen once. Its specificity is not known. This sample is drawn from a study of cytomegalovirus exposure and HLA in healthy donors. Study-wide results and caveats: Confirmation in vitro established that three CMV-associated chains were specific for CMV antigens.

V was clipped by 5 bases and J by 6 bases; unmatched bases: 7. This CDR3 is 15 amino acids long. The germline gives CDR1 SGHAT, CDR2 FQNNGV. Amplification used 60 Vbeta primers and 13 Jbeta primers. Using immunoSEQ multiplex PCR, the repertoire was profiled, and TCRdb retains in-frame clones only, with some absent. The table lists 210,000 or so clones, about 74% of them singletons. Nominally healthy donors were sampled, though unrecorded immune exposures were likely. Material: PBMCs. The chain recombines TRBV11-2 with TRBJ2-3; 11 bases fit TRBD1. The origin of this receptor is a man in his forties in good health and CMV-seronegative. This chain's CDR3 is CASSLGQGAVDTQYF. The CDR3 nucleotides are TGTGCCAGCAGCCTTGGACAGGGGGCAGTGGATACGCAGTATTTT.